Described below is a single T cell receptor (beta chain) sequence and its context. The CDR3 runs 14 residues. Trimming removed 3 bases from V and 7 bases from J, with 11 bases in between. CDR1 and CDR2 (germline): SGDLS, YYNGEE. Study processing details: Estimates of nucleated cell counts were drawn from the amplification of reference gene primers. Measured with immunoSEQ multiplex PCR; TCRdb has only the in-frame clones, and not every one. The DNA gave D and trimming, while V, J and clone size come from that table. Of about 50,000 clones detected, around 79% appear once; the ten largest clones hold about 40%. The data derive from a study of blood T cell repertoires in COVID-19. Study context: COVID-19 samples, acute and convalescent, were from the United States, Italy and Spain. The analysed material was cDNA or gDNA that came from T cells, B-cell-depleted T cells, or PBMCs.

The clonotype comes from a man aged 70 or older with active or convalescent COVID-19. The V gene is TRBV9, the J gene TRBJ1-6; TRBD1 might be the D (6 bases). The specimen sequenced was peripheral blood. CDR3 DNA sequence: TGTGCCAGCAGCGGACAGGTAAACAATTCACCCCTCCACTTT. Its protein product is CASSGQVNNSPLHF.